The source of this T cell receptor beta chain is a study of CD8 T cells in Susac syndrome. Of note for this clonotype: As yet, its antigen is unknown.

Study-wide results and limits: TCR sequencing and HLA analysis covered a relatively small number of individuals.

The authors carried out high-throughput sequencing of TCR beta. They applied it to CD8+ and CD4+ T cells obtained from blood. When the RNA was reverse transcribed, random hexamers were used with an input of about 0.5 to 1 ug. TCRdb redid the calling of the immunoSEQ multiplex PCR reads with MiXCR, one entry per CDR3 protein. The sample has around 270,000 distinct CDR3 sequences; over 75% are singletons. Source material: CD8+ T cells from PBMCs. The origin of this receptor is a human donor with multiple sclerosis.

The CDR3 sequence: CASGLGTGGQETQYF. The CDR3 DNA is TGTGCTAGTGGTTTGGGGACAGGCGGTCAAGAGACCCAGTACTTC. V and J are TRBV12-5 and TRBJ2-5; 7 bases agree with TRBD1. The J segment lost 2 bases and the V segment lost 1 base, leaving 4 bases of the junction unmatched. Germline V gene lookup returns CDR1 LGHNT and CDR2 FRNRAP. The CDR3 sequence is 15 residues long.